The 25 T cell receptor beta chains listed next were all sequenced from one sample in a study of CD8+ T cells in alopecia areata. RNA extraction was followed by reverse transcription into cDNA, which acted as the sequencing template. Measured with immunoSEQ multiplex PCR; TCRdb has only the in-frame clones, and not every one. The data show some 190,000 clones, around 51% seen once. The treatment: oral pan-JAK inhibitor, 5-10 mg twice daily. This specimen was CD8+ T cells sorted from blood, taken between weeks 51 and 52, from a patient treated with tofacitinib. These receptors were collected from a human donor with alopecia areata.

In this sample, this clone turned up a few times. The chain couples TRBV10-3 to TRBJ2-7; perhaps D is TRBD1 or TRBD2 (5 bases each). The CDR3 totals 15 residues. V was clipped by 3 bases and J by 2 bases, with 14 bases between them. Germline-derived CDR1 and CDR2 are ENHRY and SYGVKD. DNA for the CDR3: TGTGCCATCAGTGACCCCGGGGACGTAACCTACGAGCAGTACTTC. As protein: CAISDPGDVTYEQYF.

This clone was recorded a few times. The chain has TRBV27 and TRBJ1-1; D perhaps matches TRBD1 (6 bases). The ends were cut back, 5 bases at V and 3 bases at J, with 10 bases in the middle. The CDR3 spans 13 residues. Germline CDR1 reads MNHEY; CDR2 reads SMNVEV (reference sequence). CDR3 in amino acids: CASSLRQDTEAFF. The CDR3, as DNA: TGTGCCAGCAGTCTGCGACAGGACACTGAAGCTTTCTTT.

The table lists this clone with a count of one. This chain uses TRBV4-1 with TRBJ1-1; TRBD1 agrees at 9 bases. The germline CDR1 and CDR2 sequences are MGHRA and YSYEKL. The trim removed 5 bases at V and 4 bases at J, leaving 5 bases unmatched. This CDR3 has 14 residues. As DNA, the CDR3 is TGCGCCAGCAGCGCCCGGGACAGGGTCACTGAAGCTTTCTTT. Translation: CASSARDRVTEAFF.

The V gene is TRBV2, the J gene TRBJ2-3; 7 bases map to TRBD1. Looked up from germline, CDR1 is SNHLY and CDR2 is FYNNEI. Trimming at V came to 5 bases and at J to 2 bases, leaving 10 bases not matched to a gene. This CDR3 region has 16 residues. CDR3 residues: CASSRAGGPSTDTQYF. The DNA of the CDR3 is TGTGCCAGCAGTCGGGCAGGGGGACCCTCCACAGATACGCAGTATTTT.

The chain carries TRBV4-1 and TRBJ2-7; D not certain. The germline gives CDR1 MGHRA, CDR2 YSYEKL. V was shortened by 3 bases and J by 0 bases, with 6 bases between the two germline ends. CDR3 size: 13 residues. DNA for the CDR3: TGCGCCAGCAGCCAGATTCTCTCCTACGAGCAGTACTTC. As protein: CASSQILSYEQYF.

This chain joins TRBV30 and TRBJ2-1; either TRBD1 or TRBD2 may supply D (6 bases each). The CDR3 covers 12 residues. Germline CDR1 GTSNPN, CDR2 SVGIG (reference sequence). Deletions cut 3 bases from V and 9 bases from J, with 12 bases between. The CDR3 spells CAWSGGTGEQFF. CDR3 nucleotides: TGTGCCTGGAGCGGGGGCACGGGTGAGCAGTTCTTC.

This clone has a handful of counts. The CDR3 is CASSQDSAGDHGYTF. CDR3 nucleotide sequence: TGCGCCAGCAGCCAAGATTCTGCCGGTGATCATGGCTACACCTTC. The chain is built from TRBV4-3 and TRBJ1-2; D is unresolved. Deletions cut 0 bases from V and 6 bases from J, with 14 bases between. Germline V gene sequence: CDR1 LGHNA, CDR2 YSLEER. CDR3 length: 15 amino acids.

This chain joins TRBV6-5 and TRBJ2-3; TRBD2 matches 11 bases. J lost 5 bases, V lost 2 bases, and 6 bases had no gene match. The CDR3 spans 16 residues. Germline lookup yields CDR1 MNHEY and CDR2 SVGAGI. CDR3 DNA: TGTGCCAGCAGTTACGGTAGCGGGGGGGTGGTAGATACGCAGTATTTT. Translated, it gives CASSYGSGGVVDTQYF.

CDR3 sequence reads: CAIKPGPNNEQFF. CDR3 in DNA: TGTGCCATCAAGCCGGGACCTAACAATGAGCAGTTCTTC. The chain carries TRBV10-3 and TRBJ2-1, with D perhaps TRBD1 or TRBD2 (5 bases each). Trimming removed 7 bases from V and 5 bases from J, with 12 bases in between. Germline V CDR1 and CDR2: ENHRY, SYGVKD. The length of the CDR3 is 13 residues.

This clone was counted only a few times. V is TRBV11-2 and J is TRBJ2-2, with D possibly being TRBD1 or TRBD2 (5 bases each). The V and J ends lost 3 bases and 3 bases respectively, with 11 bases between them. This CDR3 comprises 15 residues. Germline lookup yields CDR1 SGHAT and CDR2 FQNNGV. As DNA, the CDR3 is TGTGCCAGCAGCTTCCCAGGGAGATACACCGGGGAGCTGTTTTTT. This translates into CASSFPGRYTGELFF.

CDR3 loop: CSVGEPGQGQPNEKLFF. The DNA for the CDR3 is TGCAGCGTTGGAGAACCGGGACAGGGGCAACCTAATGAAAAACTGTTTTTT. The chain carries TRBV29-1 and TRBJ1-4; 10 bases map to TRBD1. V was pared by 4 bases and J by 3 bases, with 11 bases of the junction left unmatched. The germline CDR1 and CDR2 sequences are SQVTM and ANQGSEA. CDR3 size: 17 residues.

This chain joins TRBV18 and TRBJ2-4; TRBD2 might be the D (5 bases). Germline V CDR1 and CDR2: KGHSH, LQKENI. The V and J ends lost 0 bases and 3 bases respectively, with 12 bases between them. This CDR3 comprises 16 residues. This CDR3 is CASSPPQSRDKNIQYF. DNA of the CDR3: TGTGCCAGCTCACCACCGCAGAGTCGGGACAAAAACATTCAGTACTTC.

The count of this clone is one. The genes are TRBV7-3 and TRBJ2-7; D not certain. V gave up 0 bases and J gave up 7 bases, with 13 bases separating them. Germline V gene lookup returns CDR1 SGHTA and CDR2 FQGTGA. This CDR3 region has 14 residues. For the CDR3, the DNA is TGTGCCAGCAGCTTAACGGCGAACGGTCGGGAGCAGTACTTC. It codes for CASSLTANGREQYF.

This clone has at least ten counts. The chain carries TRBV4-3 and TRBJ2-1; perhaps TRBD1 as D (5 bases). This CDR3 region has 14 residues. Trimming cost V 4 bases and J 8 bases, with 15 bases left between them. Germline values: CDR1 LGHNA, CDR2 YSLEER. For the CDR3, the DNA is TGCGCCAGCAGCCTTGGGGCAGGGCTGTATGAGCAGTTCTTC. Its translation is CASSLGAGLYEQFF.

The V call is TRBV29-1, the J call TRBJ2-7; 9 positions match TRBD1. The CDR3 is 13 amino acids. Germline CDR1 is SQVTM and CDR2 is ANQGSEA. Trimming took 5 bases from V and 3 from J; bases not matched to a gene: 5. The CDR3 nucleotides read TGCAGCGTTATATTGACAGGGGGCTACGAGCAGTACTTC. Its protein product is CSVILTGGYEQYF.

The CDR3 here is CASSYGGAPYEAFF. In DNA, the CDR3 is TGTGCCAGCAGTTACGGAGGTGCACCATATGAAGCTTTCTTT. The V gene is TRBV6-5, the J gene TRBJ1-1; D call uncertain. Trimming removed 2 bases at V and 7 bases at J, with 14 bases between. This CDR3 contains 14 residues. The germline gives CDR1 MNHEY, CDR2 SVGAGI.

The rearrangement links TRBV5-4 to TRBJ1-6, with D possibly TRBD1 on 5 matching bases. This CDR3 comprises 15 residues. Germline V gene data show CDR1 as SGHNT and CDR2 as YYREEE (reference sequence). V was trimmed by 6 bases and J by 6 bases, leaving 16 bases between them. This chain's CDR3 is CASTLLSGTNSPLHF. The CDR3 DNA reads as TGTGCCAGCACCCTCTTGAGCGGGACTAATTCACCCCTCCACTTT.

The CDR3 loop is CAIGTSGANGTQYF. CDR3 in DNA: TGTGCCATTGGGACTAGCGGGGCTAACGGGACCCAGTACTTC. The chain combines TRBV10-3 with TRBJ2-5, with 13 bases matching TRBD2. With 9 bases clipped from V and 7 bases from J, the junction kept 8 bases outside the gene matches. Germline V lookup: CDR1 ENHRY, CDR2 SYGVKD. The CDR3 has 14 residues.

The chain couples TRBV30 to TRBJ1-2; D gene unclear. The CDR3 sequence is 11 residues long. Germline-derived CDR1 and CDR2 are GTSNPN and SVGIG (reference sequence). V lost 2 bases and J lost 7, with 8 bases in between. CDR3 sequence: CAWSNDGGYTF. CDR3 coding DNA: TGTGCCTGGAGTAACGACGGTGGCTACACCTTC.

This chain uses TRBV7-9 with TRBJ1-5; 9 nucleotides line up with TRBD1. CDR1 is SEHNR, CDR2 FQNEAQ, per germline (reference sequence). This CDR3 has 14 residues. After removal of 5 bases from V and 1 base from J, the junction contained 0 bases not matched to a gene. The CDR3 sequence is CASSTGGSNQPQHF. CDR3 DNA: TGTGCCAGCAGCACAGGGGGCAGCAATCAGCCCCAGCATTTT.

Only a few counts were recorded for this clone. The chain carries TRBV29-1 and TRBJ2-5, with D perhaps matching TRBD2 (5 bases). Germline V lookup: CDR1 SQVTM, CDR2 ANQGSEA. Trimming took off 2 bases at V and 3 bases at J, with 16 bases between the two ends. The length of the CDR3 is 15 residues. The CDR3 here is CSVEPGNLKKETQYF. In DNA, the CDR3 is TGCAGCGTTGAACCGGGGAATCTAAAGAAAGAGACCCAGTACTTC.

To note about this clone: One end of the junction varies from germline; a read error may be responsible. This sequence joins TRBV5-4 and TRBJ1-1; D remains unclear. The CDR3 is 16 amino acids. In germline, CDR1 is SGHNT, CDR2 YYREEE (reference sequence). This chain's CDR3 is CASSQDLPDLNTEAFF. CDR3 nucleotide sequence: TGCGCCAGCAGCCAAGATCTTCCGGATCTGAACACTGAAGCTTTCTTT.

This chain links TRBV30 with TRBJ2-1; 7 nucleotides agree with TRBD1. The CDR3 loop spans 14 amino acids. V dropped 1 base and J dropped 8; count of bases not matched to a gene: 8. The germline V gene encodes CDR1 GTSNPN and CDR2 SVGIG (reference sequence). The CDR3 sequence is CAWSGGGTSYEQFF. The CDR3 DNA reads TGTGCCTGGAGTGGAGGGGGCACATCCTATGAGCAGTTCTTC.

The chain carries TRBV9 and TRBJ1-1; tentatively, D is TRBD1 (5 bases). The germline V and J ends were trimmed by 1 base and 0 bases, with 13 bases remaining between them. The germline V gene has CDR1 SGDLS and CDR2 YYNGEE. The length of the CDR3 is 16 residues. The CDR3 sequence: CASSVSPDRLNTEAFF. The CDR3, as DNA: TGTGCCAGCAGCGTAAGCCCTGACAGACTGAACACTGAAGCTTTCTTT.

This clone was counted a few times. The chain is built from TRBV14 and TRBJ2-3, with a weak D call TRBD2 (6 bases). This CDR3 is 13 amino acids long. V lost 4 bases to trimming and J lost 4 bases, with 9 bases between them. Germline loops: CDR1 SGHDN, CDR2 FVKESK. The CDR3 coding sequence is TGTGCCAGCAGCCGACTAGAACCAGATACGCAGTATTTT. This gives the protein CASSRLEPDTQYF.